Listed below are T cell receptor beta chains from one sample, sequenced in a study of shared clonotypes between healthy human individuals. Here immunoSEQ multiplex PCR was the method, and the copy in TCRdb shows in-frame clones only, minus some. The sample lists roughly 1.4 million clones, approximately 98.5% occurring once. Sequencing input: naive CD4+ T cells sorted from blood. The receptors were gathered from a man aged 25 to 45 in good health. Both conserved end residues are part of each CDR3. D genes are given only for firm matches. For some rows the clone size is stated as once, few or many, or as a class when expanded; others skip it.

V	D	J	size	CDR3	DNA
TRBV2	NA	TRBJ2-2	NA	CASRAISGAGELFF	TGTGCCAGCAGAGCCATTTCAGGGGCCGGGGAGCTGTTTTTT
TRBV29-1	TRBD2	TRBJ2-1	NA	CSVGLAVDNEQFF	TGCAGCGTGGGACTAGCCGTAGACAATGAGCAGTTCTTC
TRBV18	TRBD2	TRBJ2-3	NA	CASSPLGTSGTFTDTQYF	TGTGCCAGCTCACCTTTAGGGACTAGCGGGACCTTCACAGATACGCAGTATTTT
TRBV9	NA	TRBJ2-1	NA	CASSVEYYYNEQFF	TGTGCCAGCAGCGTAGAATACTACTACAATGAGCAGTTCTTC
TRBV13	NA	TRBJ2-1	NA	CASSLASRRWRSYNEQFF	TGTGCCAGCAGCTTAGCTAGTCGGCGGTGGAGGTCCTACAATGAGCAGTTCTTC
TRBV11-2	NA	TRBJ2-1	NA	CASSPDTGRSYNEQFF	TGTGCCAGCAGCCCCGACACAGGGAGATCCTACAATGAGCAGTTCTTC
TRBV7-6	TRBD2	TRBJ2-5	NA	CASVPGAGGETQYF	TGTGCCAGCGTTCCCGGCGCCGGGGGGGAGACCCAGTACTTC
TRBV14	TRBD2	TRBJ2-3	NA	CASSPGLRLALLTSTDTQYF	TGTGCCAGCAGCCCCGGACTTCGACTAGCTCTCCTTACTAGCACAGATACGCAGTATTTT
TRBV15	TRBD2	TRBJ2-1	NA	CATSPWTSGRADNEQFF	TGTGCCACCAGCCCCTGGACTAGCGGGAGAGCTGACAATGAGCAGTTCTTC
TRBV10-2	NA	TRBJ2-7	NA	CASTDFDSGRIYEQYF	TGCGCCAGCACTGATTTTGATTCCGGGCGGATTTACGAGCAGTACTTC
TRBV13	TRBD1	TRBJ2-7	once	CASSRPPGDRSSYEQYF	TGTGCCAGCAGCCGACCCCCGGGGGACAGGAGCTCCTACGAGCAGTACTTC
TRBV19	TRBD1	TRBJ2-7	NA	CASSRTGTNYEQYF	TGTGCCAGTAGTCGGACAGGGACAAACTACGAGCAGTACTTC
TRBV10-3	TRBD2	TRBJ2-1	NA	CAIRRTSGEDNEQFF	TGTGCCATCAGAAGGACTAGCGGAGAGGACAATGAGCAGTTCTTC
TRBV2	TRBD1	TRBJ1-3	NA	CASRTDRAGNTIYF	TGTGCCAGCAGGACCGACAGGGCTGGAAACACCATATATTTT
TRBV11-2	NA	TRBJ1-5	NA	CASSSRLGDSNQPQHF	TGTGCCAGCAGCTCCAGGTTGGGGGATAGCAATCAGCCCCAGCATTTT
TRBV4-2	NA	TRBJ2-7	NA	CASSHEGRVHEQYF	TGTGCCAGCAGCCATGAGGGTAGGGTCCACGAGCAGTACTTC
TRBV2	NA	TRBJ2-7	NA	CASRPSAGQTYEQYF	TGTGCCAGCAGGCCTTCTGCGGGACAGACCTACGAGCAGTACTTC